This TCR beta chain was identified in a study of blood T cells in healthy people across ages. General observations from the study: It was held that diversity estimates obtained from one million T cells represented underestimates. The unsorted PBMCs prevented any conclusive comparison of naive versus antigen-experienced cells.

V trimming: 4 bases; J trimming: 5 bases; junction bases outside the gene matches: 13. The CDR3 spans 17 residues. CDR1 is KGHSH, CDR2 LQKENI, per germline. A second PCR, run for roughly 7 to 11 cycles, used a sample-barcoded 5' primer plus a J-beta primer mix. Every molecule of cDNA carried a tag from a template-switch adaptor with 12 random nucleotides. A single record per CDR3 protein comes from TCRdb applying MiXCR to the 5' RACE reads. The sample shows 1.5 million to 2 million distinct CDR3 sequences, roughly two fifths of them seen only once. Details on this clonotype: Its specificity is not known.

Sequenced material: blood. This chain uses TRBV18 with TRBJ2-1; 8 bases map to TRBD1. This receptor was identified in a human donor in good health. The CDR3 nucleotides are TGTGCCAGCTCACGCACGGCTAACAGGGGGTGGAACAATGAGCAGTTCTTC. Translation gives CASSRTANRGWNNEQFF.